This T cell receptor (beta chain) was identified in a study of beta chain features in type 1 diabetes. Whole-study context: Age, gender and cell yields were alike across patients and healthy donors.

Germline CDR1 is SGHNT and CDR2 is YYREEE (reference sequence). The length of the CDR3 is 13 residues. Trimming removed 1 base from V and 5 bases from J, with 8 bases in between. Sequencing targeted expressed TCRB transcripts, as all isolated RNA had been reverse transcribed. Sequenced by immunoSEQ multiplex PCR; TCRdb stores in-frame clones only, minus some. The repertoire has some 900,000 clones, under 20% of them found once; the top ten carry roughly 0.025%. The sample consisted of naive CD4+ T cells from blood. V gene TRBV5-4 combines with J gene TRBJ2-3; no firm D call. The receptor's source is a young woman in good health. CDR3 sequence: CASSLKYVDTQYF. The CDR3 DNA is TGTGCCAGCAGCTTGAAGTATGTAGATACGCAGTATTTT.